The clone carrying this T cell receptor beta chain has more than one count but fewer than ten. This sample was included in a study of blood T cell repertoires in COVID-19. Background on the study: Both acute and convalescent COVID-19 samples were obtained from the United States, Italy and Spain. Nucleic acid was either cDNA or gDNA, and it came from T cells, B-cell-depleted T cells, or PBMCs.

The CDR3 runs 14 residues. Deletions cut 2 bases from V and 3 bases from J, with 11 bases between. Germline V CDR1 and CDR2: MGHRA, YSYEKL. Authors' data handling: Estimation of nucleated cell counts relied on the amplification of reference gene primers. Sequencing used immunoSEQ multiplex PCR; TCRdb keeps in-frame clones, though not all of them. The V and J calls and clone size were taken over from that table, and D and trimming were inferred from the DNA. The table includes about 240,000 clones, nearly 85% detected once. V and J are TRBV4-1 and TRBJ2-7; no reliable D call. The sequence was obtained from a human donor in a cohort sampled during active COVID-19. Sequencing was carried out using peripheral blood. In nucleotides, the CDR3 is TGCGCCAGCAGCCAAACCCGACACGTCTACGAGCAGTACTTC. Protein sequence: CASSQTRHVYEQYF.